The rows below give T cell receptor beta chains drawn from one sample of a study of CD8+ T cells in alopecia areata. This table comes from immunoSEQ multiplex PCR, and its TCRdb copy is limited to in-frame clones, with some not included. The sample lists around 270,000 clones; about 62% were seen once. The input for sequencing was CD4+ T cells sorted from blood, taken at week 24, from a patient treated with tofacitinib. The receptors derive from a human donor with alopecia areata. Both conserved end residues are part of each CDR3. D genes are given only for firm matches. Rows give clone size only sometimes, using once, few, many, or a class for an expanded clone.

v_gene,abundance,j_gene,d_gene,CDR3aa,CDR3nt
TRBV30,once,TRBJ1-4,-,CAWSDQGEKLFF,TGTGCCTGGTCGGACCAGGGCGAAAAACTGTTTTTT
TRBV6-5,-,TRBJ1-3,-,CASSYSQFSGNTIYF,TGTGCCAGCAGTTACTCCCAGTTCTCTGGAAACACCATATATTTT
TRBV5-4,-,TRBJ1-2,TRBD1,CASSLSGGQVNYGYTF,TGTGCCAGCAGCTTGAGTGGGGGACAGGTTAACTATGGCTACACCTTC
TRBV9,-,TRBJ1-2,-,CASSGTDYTF,TGTGCCAGCAGCGGGACAGACTACACCTTC
TRBV18,-,TRBJ1-4,-,CASSPQTGFNEKLFF,TGTGCCAGCTCACCCCAGACAGGATTTAATGAAAAACTGTTTTTT
TRBV30,-,TRBJ1-4,-,CASSSWEKGEKLFF,TGTGCCTCCTCTTCGTGGGAGAAGGGGGAAAAACTGTTTTTT
TRBV7-2,-,TRBJ1-6,-,CASSLRAGGDSPLHF,TGTGCCAGCAGCTTAAGGGCCGGGGGCGATTCACCCCTCCACTTT
TRBV13,-,TRBJ2-6,-,CASSFLAGSGANVLTF,TGTGCCAGCAGCTTTCTAGCAGGGTCTGGGGCCAACGTCCTGACTTTC
TRBV28,few,TRBJ2-2,TRBD1,CASSDGQAPNTGELFF,TGTGCCAGCAGTGACGGACAGGCGCCGAACACCGGGGAGCTGTTTTTT
TRBV28,few,TRBJ1-5,-,CASGNRAISNQPQHF,TGTGCCAGCGGCAACAGGGCGATTAGCAATCAGCCCCAGCATTTT
TRBV5-1,few,TRBJ2-5,-,CASSLQFGETQYF,TGCGCCAGCAGCTTGCAGTTTGGGGAGACCCAGTACTTC